This T cell receptor beta chain was sequenced during a study of blood T cell repertoires in COVID-19. In the study overall: From T cells, B-cell-depleted T cells, or PBMCs came the material, which was cDNA or gDNA.

Germline V CDR1 and CDR2: SGHTA, FQGNSA. CDR3 length: 14 residues. Trimming left V 5 bases short and J 0 bases short, with 8 bases between. A few counts support this clone. Only in-frame clones appear in the TCRdb table, and some are missing; sequencing was by immunoSEQ multiplex PCR. The profile covers about 100,000 clones, with 84% appearing a single time and around 4.3% taken by the ten largest. The sequencing input was peripheral blood. This sequence joins TRBV7-2 and TRBJ2-1; D remains ambiguous. The clonotype originates from a human donor in a cohort sampled during active COVID-19. CDR3 in amino acids: CASSPGISYNEQFF. The CDR3 nucleotides read TGTGCCAGCAGCCCAGGTATCTCCTACAATGAGCAGTTCTTC.